This TCR beta chain appears in the sequencing data of a study of patients and donors after allogeneic stem cell transplantation. TCRdb processed the RT-PCR reads anew with MiXCR; each CDR3 protein has one entry. The profile shows about 410,000 distinct CDR3 sequences, roughly 16% of them singletons. This clonotype was observed a few times. Per germline, CDR1 SGHRS and CDR2 YFSETQ. The CDR3 spans 17 residues. Trimming removed 3 bases from V and 3 bases from J, with 19 bases in between. The sample was blood, either unsorted or a sorted T cell fraction (not recorded which). The chain has TRBV5-1 and TRBJ2-1; D call uncertain. This clonotype was obtained from a human donor who was either an allogeneic HSCT recipient or a stem cell or donor lymphocyte infusion donor (not recorded which). It is not recorded whose cells these are; they may come from a transplant donor. Here the CDR3 reads CASSSQPTRTVYNEQFF. CDR3 sequence (DNA): TGCGCCAGCAGCTCCCAACCTACCCGAACAGTCTACAATGAGCAGTTCTTC.